The 10 T cell receptor beta chains in this list originate from one sample, sequenced in a study of cytomegalovirus exposure and HLA in healthy donors. With 60 Vbeta and 13 Jbeta primers, the PCR was carried out. Sequencing used immunoSEQ multiplex PCR; TCRdb keeps in-frame clones, though not all of them. The table has 120,000 to 150,000 clones, roughly a tenth seen once. Source material: PBMCs. The receptor source for this set is a male donor in good health and CMV-seronegative.

This clone was picked up a small number of times. The V and J genes are TRBV2 and TRBJ2-7; 9 bases are a match to TRBD1. Germline CDR1 SNHLY, CDR2 FYNNEI. V dropped 7 bases and J dropped 1; count of bases not matched to a gene: 5. The CDR3 is made up of 14 amino acids. CDR3 in DNA: TGTGCCAGCATATTGGACAGGGGTTCCTACGAGCAGTACTTC. It encodes CASILDRGSYEQYF.

The V call is TRBV30, the J call TRBJ1-4; no clear D. This CDR3 contains 13 residues. Looked up from germline, CDR1 is GTSNPN and CDR2 is SVGIG (reference sequence). The ends were cut back, 4 bases at V and 0 bases at J, with 6 bases in the middle. The CDR3 region has the DNA TGTGCCTGGACGGTTGCAACTAATGAAAAACTGTTTTTT. This gives the protein CAWTVATNEKLFF.

The rearrangement uses TRBV19 and TRBJ2-3; the match to TRBD1 covers 9 bases. The CDR3 extends over 16 amino acids. Looked up from germline, CDR1 is LNHDA and CDR2 is SQIVND (reference sequence). V lost 6 bases to trimming and J lost 2 bases; unmatched junction nucleotides: 9. The chain's CDR3 is CASSDRGTGNTDTQYF. CDR3 DNA sequence: TGTGCCAGTAGCGACCGGGGGACAGGGAACACAGATACGCAGTATTTT.

This clone was picked up a small number of times. The rearrangement uses TRBV11-2 and TRBJ1-1, with 8 bases identical to TRBD1. V lost 4 bases, J lost 3 bases, and 7 bases stayed unmatched. The CDR3 has 15 residues. Germline V gene data show CDR1 as SGHAT and CDR2 as FQNNGV. As DNA, the CDR3 is TGTGCCAGCAGCTCTAGAGGACAGGGAGACACTGAAGCTTTCTTT. It encodes CASSSRGQGDTEAFF.

The chain couples TRBV19 to TRBJ2-2; D is undetermined. This CDR3 has 12 amino acids. V shed 8 bases and J shed 6 bases, with 10 bases lying between them. Germline V gene lookup returns CDR1 LNHDA and CDR2 SQIVND (reference sequence). CDR3: CASGLTPGELFF. The DNA for the CDR3 is TGTGCCAGTGGGCTTACCCCCGGGGAGCTGTTTTTT.

The table lists this clone with a few counts. The CDR3 protein is CAISFTDANSPLHF. CDR3 nucleotide sequence: TGTGCCATCAGCTTTACAGACGCGAATTCACCCCTCCACTTT. The chain uses TRBV10-3 and TRBJ1-6, with no clear D. The CDR3 totals 14 residues. V was cut by 6 bases and J by 7 bases, with 13 bases left in between. The V gene's germline CDR1 is ENHRY and CDR2 SYGVKD.

This clone has a handful of counts. The rearrangement uses TRBV11-2 and TRBJ2-7, with D possibly being TRBD2 (6 bases). This CDR3 contains 15 residues. With 1 base removed from V and 0 bases from J, the gap between germline ends came to 10 bases. Germline-derived CDR1 and CDR2 are SGHAT and FQNNGV. The CDR3 nucleotides read TGTGCCAGCAGCTTAGTCGCGGGATACTCCTACGAGCAGTACTTC. This gives the protein CASSLVAGYSYEQYF.

This clone was seen a handful of times. The junction shows a germline mismatch at one end, possibly a read error. V gene TRBV5-6 combines with J gene TRBJ1-2, with D perhaps TRBD1 (5 bases). This CDR3 region has 15 residues. Germline CDR1 reads SGHDT; CDR2 reads YYEEEE. This chain's CDR3 is CANSAGAGRVVGYTF. The CDR3 DNA follows: TGTGCCAACAGCGCTGGGGCAGGGAGGGTCGTGGGCTACACCTTC.

The chain couples TRBV7-3 to TRBJ1-5; TRBD1 might be the D (6 bases). Looked up from germline, CDR1 is SGHTA and CDR2 is FQGTGA. V shed 1 base and J shed 6 bases, with 13 bases lying between them. The length of the CDR3 is 15 residues. The CDR3 sequence: CASSLRGGGTQPQHF. The CDR3, as DNA: TGTGCCAGCAGCTTAAGAGGGGGGGGGACTCAGCCCCAGCATTTT.

This clone has just a few counts. The CDR3 protein is CASSRDGNYGYTF. CDR3 sequence (DNA): TGCGCCAGCAGCCGCGACGGGAACTATGGCTACACCTTC. The V and J genes are TRBV4-1 and TRBJ1-2; unclear D gene. V lost 4 bases and J 2 bases, leaving 8 bases between the germline ends. Germline values: CDR1 MGHRA, CDR2 YSYEKL. The CDR3 length is 13 residues.